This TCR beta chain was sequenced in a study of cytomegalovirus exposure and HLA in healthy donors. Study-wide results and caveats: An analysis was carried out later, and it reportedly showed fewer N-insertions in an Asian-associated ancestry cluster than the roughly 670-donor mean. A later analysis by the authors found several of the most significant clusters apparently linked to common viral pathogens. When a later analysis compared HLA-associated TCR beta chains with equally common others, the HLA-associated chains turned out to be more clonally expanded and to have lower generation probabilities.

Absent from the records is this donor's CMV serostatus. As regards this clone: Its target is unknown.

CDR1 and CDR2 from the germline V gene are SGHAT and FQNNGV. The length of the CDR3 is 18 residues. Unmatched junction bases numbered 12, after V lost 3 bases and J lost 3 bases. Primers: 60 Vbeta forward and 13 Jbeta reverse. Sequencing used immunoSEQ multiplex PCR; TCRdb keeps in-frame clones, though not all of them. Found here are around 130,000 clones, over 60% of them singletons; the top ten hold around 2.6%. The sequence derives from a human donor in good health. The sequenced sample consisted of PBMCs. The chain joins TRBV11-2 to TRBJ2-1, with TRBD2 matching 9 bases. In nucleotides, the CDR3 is TGTGCCAGCAGCTTTGCCTTGCGGGAGGGCCCCTACTACAATGAGCAGTTCTTC. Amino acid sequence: CASSFALREGPYYNEQFF.